Below are 5 T cell receptor delta chains sequenced from a single sample in a study of gamma-delta T cells after stem cell transplantation. TCRdb re-analyzed the RT-PCR reads via CATT. The data show about 1,300 delta-chain clones, around 2.4% seen once. The sequencing input was gamma-delta T cells. These receptors all come from a human donor. It is not recorded whose cells these are; they may come from a transplant donor.

In the case of this clone: This DNA's translation and the protein TCRdb lists, from a much larger clone, do not match at residue 14, likely due to a read error; the protein shown is translated from the DNA. The V gene is TRDV2, the J gene TRDJ1, with D perhaps TRDD3 (6 bases). The CDR3 contains 15 residues. Germline CDR1 GEAIGNYY, CDR2 EKD. CDR3 in amino acids: CACDTVGELRDKLTF. DNA of the CDR3: TGTGCCTGTGACACCGTCGGGGAGCTAAGGGATAAACTCACCTTT.

As for this clone: The protein TCRdb lists belongs to a much larger clone and differs from this DNA's translation at residue 10, which points to a read error; the protein shown is made from the DNA. The chain has TRDV2 and TRDJ1; 10 bases line up with TRDD3. CDR3 length equals 17 residues. J gave up 0 bases and V 3 bases, and 9 bases lay outside the gene matches. Germline V lookup: CDR1 GEAIGNYY, CDR2 EKD. In DNA form, the CDR3 reads TGTGCCTGTGACCCGCTGGGGGATAACAGGTACACCGATAAACTCATCTTT. It codes for CACDPLGDNRYTDKLIF.

Only a few counts were recorded for this clone. This DNA translates differently at residue 4 from the TCRdb protein, which is that of a much larger clone; a read error is likely, and the protein shown is the DNA's own translation. The rearrangement links TRDV2 to TRDJ2; 11 bases fit TRDD3. The CDR3 has 20 amino acids. The junction had 16 bases not matched to a gene; V was cut back by 5 bases and J by 0 bases. The germline gives CDR1 GEAIGNYY, CDR2 EKD. The DNA for the CDR3 is TGTGCCTGTGGCACATACGGGCTGGGGGATACCCAGGCTTTGACAGCACAACTCTTCTTT. Amino acids: CACGTYGLGDTQALTAQLFF.

As for this clone: The likely explanation is a read error, given a far larger clone one base away. CDR3 nucleotides: TGTGCCTGTGACAGCGTAGGGCTCCCTATTCGTCCCCCCGCCCTGACAGCACAACCCTTCTTT. Amino acids: CACDSVGLPIRPPALTAQPFF. The chain is built from TRDV2 and TRDJ2; D is uncertain. Germline V gene sequence: CDR1 GEAIGNYY, CDR2 EKD. This CDR3 is 21 amino acids long.

The table lists this clone with a few counts. TCRdb has a much larger clone's protein, which differs at residue 11 from the translation of this DNA, likely because of a read error; what is shown is the protein translated from the DNA. The CDR3 sequence is CACDTAGGYPVWDTRQMFF. CDR3 sequence (DNA): TGTGCCTGTGACACCGCTGGGGGATACCCGGTCTGGGACACCCGACAGATGTTTTTC. The V call is TRDV2, the J call TRDJ3; the match to TRDD3 covers 11 bases. This CDR3 contains 19 residues. The germline V gene has CDR1 GEAIGNYY and CDR2 EKD. Trimming removed 0 bases from V and 3 bases from J; junction bases left unmatched: 6.